The sequence of this T cell receptor (beta chain) was determined in a study of blood T cell repertoires in COVID-19. About the research overall: COVID-19 samples collected from the United States, Italy and Spain covered acute and convalescent phases. From T cells, B-cell-depleted T cells, or PBMCs came the material, which was cDNA or gDNA.

Enrollment of patients from Seattle took place during active infection, with longitudinal follow-up. Authors' processing steps: Estimated nucleated cell counts came from reference gene primer amplification. Sequencing was performed with immunoSEQ multiplex PCR; in TCRdb, only in-frame clones are kept and a portion is missing. That table supplies the V and J calls and clone size; D and trimming were determined from the DNA. This sample yields approximately 75,000 clones, of which 75% to 90% are seen a single time; approximately 5.8% belongs to the top ten. Germline V gives CDR1 SGHRS, CDR2 YFSETQ. This CDR3 comprises 15 residues. V was shortened by 4 bases and J by 7 bases, with 17 bases between the two germline ends.

The chain is built from TRBV5-1 and TRBJ1-4; D possibly corresponds to TRBD1 (6 bases). The receptor comes from an older man with COVID-19, enrolled during active disease. Sequencing was carried out using peripheral blood. The CDR3 DNA reads as TGCGCCAGCAGCCAACAGGGTAATAGTATTGAAAAACTGTTTTTT. Translation gives CASSQQGNSIEKLFF.